Listed here is a single TCR beta chain. Its antigen remains unknown. These data come from a study of shared clonotypes between healthy human individuals. Assay execution took place at the deep level. Sequencing was performed with immunoSEQ multiplex PCR; in TCRdb, only in-frame clones are kept and a portion is missing. Here the sample spans about 2 million clones, approximately 94% being singletons. Findings of the study overall: Sharing across a few donors was seen in 5% to 5.5% of naive CD4 clonotypes. Clonotypes which were not shared had lower generation probabilities than clonotypes that all four donors shared. Compared with memory subsets, naive subsets generally had larger estimated richness.

CDR1 and CDR2 from the germline V gene are MNHEY and SMNVEV (reference sequence). Trimming cost V 2 bases and J 4 bases, with 7 bases left between them. The CDR3 has 13 amino acids. The naive CD8 subset, CD45RO-negative cells positively selected for CCR7, excluded terminally differentiated effector memory CD45RA+ cells. The clonotype originates from a man aged 18-30 years in good health. The material sequenced was naive CD8+ T cells sorted from blood. The gene calls are TRBV27 and TRBJ2-3, with unresolved D. CDR3 sequence (DNA): TGTGCCAGCAGTTTAGTCCACGCAGATACGCAGTATTTT. Amino acid sequence: CASSLVHADTQYF.